Listed below are T cell receptor beta chains from one sample, sequenced in a study of shared clonotypes between healthy human individuals. TCRdb keeps only in-frame clones here, not all; method: immunoSEQ multiplex PCR. The sample includes millions of clones, about 94% seen only once; the top ten take about 1.1%. Input material: naive CD8+ T cells sorted from blood. These receptors were obtained from a man between 18 and 35 years old in good health. The CDR3 runs from the conserved cysteine through the conserved F or W. The D gene is left open where the match is weak. Not all rows give a size; the values are once, few, many and, for expanded clones, a class.

CDR3aa	CDR3nt	abundance	v_gene	j_gene	d_gene
CASSLGTIGELFF	TGTGCCAGCAGCCTTGGGACGATCGGGGAGCTGTTTTTT	.	TRBV5-4	TRBJ2-2	.
CASSLGQDYTEAFF	TGTGCCAGCAGCTTGGGGCAGGATTACACTGAAGCTTTCTTT	.	TRBV5-4	TRBJ1-1	.
CASSASGGASDTQYF	TGTGCCAGCAGCGCTAGCGGGGGGGCGTCAGATACGCAGTATTTT	.	TRBV9	TRBJ2-3	TRBD2
CASSQEGTGSSTDTQYF	TGCGCCAGCAGCCAAGAAGGGACAGGGTCTAGCACAGATACGCAGTATTTT	.	TRBV4-3	TRBJ2-3	TRBD1
CASSQGLANAYEQYF	TGCGCCAGCAGCCAAGGACTAGCGAATGCCTACGAGCAGTACTTC	.	TRBV4-3	TRBJ2-7	TRBD2
CASSWTMGQINTEAFF	TGCGCCAGCAGCTGGACAATGGGACAGATTAACACTGAAGCTTTCTTT	.	TRBV5-1	TRBJ1-1	TRBD1
CASSVPTGNSYEQYF	TGTGCCAGCAGTGTCCCAACAGGGAACTCCTACGAGCAGTACTTC	.	TRBV2	TRBJ2-7	.
CSVEEVRGGNEQYF	TGCAGCGTTGAAGAGGTTCGGGGGGGCAACGAGCAGTACTTC	.	TRBV29-1	TRBJ2-7	TRBD2
CATSRDLGQVGDTEAFF	TGTGCCACCAGCAGAGATCTAGGGCAGGTCGGAGACACTGAAGCTTTCTTT	.	TRBV15	TRBJ1-1	.
CASSQPGLGEQYF	TGTGCCAGCAGCCAACCGGGACTCGGGGAGCAGTACTTC	once	TRBV11-2	TRBJ2-7	.
CASSYYGVNTDTQYF	TGTGCCAGCAGTTACTATGGGGTAAACACAGATACGCAGTATTTT	.	TRBV6-5	TRBJ2-3	.
CASGQEARGDQPQHF	TGTGCCAGCGGACAGGAGGCCAGAGGGGATCAGCCCCAGCATTTT	.	TRBV28	TRBJ1-5	TRBD1
CASSIGQGLYEQYF	TGTGCCAGTAGTATTGGACAGGGCCTTTACGAGCAGTACTTC	.	TRBV19	TRBJ2-7	TRBD1
CASSLLAGSGGLQFF	TGTGCCAGCAGTTTATTGGCTGGGAGCGGGGGACTGCAGTTCTTC	.	TRBV27	TRBJ2-1	TRBD2
CASAKGTAISYEQYF	TGTGCCAGCGCCAAAGGGACAGCGATCTCCTACGAGCAGTACTTC	.	TRBV19	TRBJ2-7	TRBD1
CASSDSGRTNEKLFF	TGTGCCAGCAGTGATTCGGGACGGACGAATGAAAAACTGTTTTTT	.	TRBV2	TRBJ1-4	.
CASSGLGTGIETQYF	TGTGCCAGCAGTGGCCTAGGGACAGGGATAGAGACCCAGTACTTC	.	TRBV2	TRBJ2-5	TRBD1
CASSEDLSEEEKLFF	TGTGCCAGCAGCGAGGACCTCTCGGAGGAGGAAAAACTGTTTTTT	.	TRBV9	TRBJ1-4	.
CAISESLGTGVNEQYF	TGTGCCATCAGTGAGTCCCTCGGGACAGGGGTCAACGAGCAGTACTTC	.	TRBV10-3	TRBJ2-7	TRBD1
CASHHSRGSSYNEQFF	TGTGCCAGCCATCATTCCAGGGGGAGCTCCTACAATGAGCAGTTCTTC	.	TRBV10-3	TRBJ2-1	TRBD1
CASSDRGASYNEQFF	TGTGCCAGCAGTGACCGGGGGGCCTCATACAATGAGCAGTTCTTC	.	TRBV6-1	TRBJ2-1	.
CASSVVDSSYNEQFF	TGTGCCAGCAGCGTAGTGGACAGCTCCTACAATGAGCAGTTCTTC	.	TRBV9	TRBJ2-1	.
CAILTGGREQFF	TGTGCCATTCTTACAGGGGGCAGAGAGCAGTTCTTC	.	TRBV30	TRBJ2-1	TRBD1
CASSPGTGYEQYF	TGTGCCAGCAGTCCCGGGACAGGCTACGAGCAGTACTTC	.	TRBV6-5	TRBJ2-7	TRBD1
CASSELGNTEAFF	TGTGCCAGCAGTGAACTCGGGAACACTGAAGCTTTCTTT	.	TRBV25-1	TRBJ1-1	.
CASSIRPDYEQYF	TGTGCCAGTAGTATCCGTCCCGACTACGAGCAGTACTTC	.	TRBV19	TRBJ2-7	.
CASRSSLARYNEQFF	TGTGCCAGCAGATCGAGTCTAGCTAGGTACAATGAGCAGTTCTTC	once	TRBV27	TRBJ2-1	.
CASSFEGWANYGYTF	TGTGCCAGCAGTTTCGAGGGGTGGGCTAACTATGGCTACACCTTC	.	TRBV28	TRBJ1-2	.
CASSAGVLGIDTQYF	TGTGCCAGCAGCGCAGGGGTATTAGGTATAGATACGCAGTATTTT	.	TRBV9	TRBJ2-3	.
CASGSGAGGYEQYF	TGTGCCAGCGGCTCAGGAGCGGGGGGGTACGAGCAGTACTTC	.	TRBV27	TRBJ2-7	TRBD2
CASSQAGTDYEQYF	TGTGCCAGCAGCCAAGCGGGAACGGATTACGAGCAGTACTTC	.	TRBV7-9	TRBJ2-7	TRBD2
CAISEPGDRAHYGYTF	TGTGCCATCAGTGAGCCTGGGGACAGGGCACACTATGGCTACACCTTC	once	TRBV10-3	TRBJ1-2	TRBD1
CASSPPGQGNQPQHF	TGTGCCAGCAGCCCCCCCGGACAGGGGAATCAGCCCCAGCATTTT	.	TRBV7-9	TRBJ1-5	TRBD1
CASSLAGANSSGKSTIYF	TGTGCCAGCAGCTTGGCAGGGGCCAACTCCTCGGGGAAAAGCACCATATATTTT	.	TRBV5-6	TRBJ1-3	.
CASSPGPAGASYNEQFF	TGTGCCAGCAGCCCCGGGCCAGCAGGAGCTTCCTACAATGAGCAGTTCTTC	.	TRBV7-9	TRBJ2-1	.
CASSLSEQLYGYTF	TGTGCCAGCAGTTTATCAGAGCAGCTATATGGCTACACCTTC	.	TRBV27	TRBJ1-2	.
CTSSQDSGLAGVSYEQYF	TGCACCAGCAGCCAAGATTCCGGACTAGCGGGAGTCTCCTACGAGCAGTACTTC	.	TRBV1	TRBJ2-7	.
CASSDETSGTGELFF	TGTGCCAGCAGTGACGAGACTAGCGGGACCGGGGAGCTGTTTTTT	.	TRBV6-4	TRBJ2-2	TRBD2
CASSSPSGGLTDTQYF	TGTGCCAGCAGCAGCCCTAGCGGGGGGCTAACCGATACGCAGTATTTT	.	TRBV7-2	TRBJ2-3	TRBD2
CASSEGGTGEPYEQYF	TGTGCCAGCAGTGAAGGTGGGACAGGGGAACCCTACGAGCAGTACTTC	.	TRBV6-1	TRBJ2-7	TRBD1
CASSQVEWGFGNEQFF	TGCGCCAGCAGCCAAGTTGAGTGGGGGTTCGGCAATGAGCAGTTCTTC	.	TRBV4-1	TRBJ2-1	.
CASSPPGTGKSPLHF	TGTGCCAGCAGCCCTCCCGGGACAGGGAAGTCACCCCTCCACTTT	.	TRBV13	TRBJ1-6	TRBD1
CASSLAFVLTSGNTIYF	TGTGCCAGCAGCTTAGCGTTCGTCTTAACCTCTGGAAACACCATATATTTT	.	TRBV7-9	TRBJ1-3	.
CASSPAPPGLNTEAFF	TGCGCCAGCAGCCCCGCACCACCGGGGTTGAACACTGAAGCTTTCTTT	.	TRBV4-1	TRBJ1-1	.
CASSPTTSGVYNEQFF	TGTGCCAGCAGTCCCACCACTAGCGGGGTCTACAATGAGCAGTTCTTC	.	TRBV27	TRBJ2-1	TRBD2